The 20 T cell receptor beta chains in this list originate from one sample, sequenced in a study of T cell responses to AZD1222 COVID-19 vaccine. The data were produced by immunoSEQ multiplex PCR, yet TCRdb's version contains in-frame clones alone and is incomplete. This sample has 55,000 to 70,000 clones, with roughly 86% found just once. The sample in question was peripheral blood, obtained on day 0 of AZD1222 vaccination. These receptor sequences come from an adult in good health.

The gene calls are TRBV5-4 and TRBJ2-1; D possibly corresponds to TRBD2 (5 bases). V lost 2 bases and J 0 bases, leaving 12 bases between the germline ends. Germline values: CDR1 SGHNT, CDR2 YYREEE (reference sequence). This CDR3 is 16 amino acids long. In DNA, the CDR3 is TGTGCCAGCAGCTTCCACGGGATCCGCTCCTACAATGAGCAGTTCTTC. Translated, it gives CASSFHGIRSYNEQFF. The full variable domain, in which reference TRBV5-4 and TRBJ2-1 provide the parts outside the CDR3, is ETGVTQSPTHLIKTRGQQVTLRCSSQSGHNTVSWYQQALGQGPQFIFQYYREEENGRGNFPPRFSGLQFPNYSSELNVNALELDDSALYLCASSFHGIRSYNEQFFGPGTRLTVL.

This chain joins TRBV5-4 and TRBJ1-3; 7 nucleotides align to TRBD1. This CDR3 is built from 11 residues. Germline V gives CDR1 SGHNT, CDR2 YYREEE (reference sequence). The ends lost 6 bases at V and 8 bases at J; junction bases unmatched: 2. The CDR3 DNA is TGTGCCAGCACCACAGGGGACACCATATATTTT. It encodes CASTTGDTIYF.

As regards this clone: Sequence at one end of the junction differs from germline and may be a read error. The chain couples TRBV28 to TRBJ2-3, with TRBD1 as a possible D gene (6 bases). Germline values: CDR1 MDHEN, CDR2 SYDVKM. This CDR3 is built from 13 residues. CDR3 coding DNA: TGTGCCAGCAGCGGGACACGGTTATCCTTGGTTTCTTTT. Translation gives CASSGTRLSLVSF.

The chain combines TRBV18 with TRBJ2-7; the match to TRBD1 covers 10 bases. This CDR3 comprises 16 residues. Per the germline V gene, CDR1 is KGHSH and CDR2 is LQKENI. V lost 5 bases and J lost 2; bases outside the gene matches: 9. The CDR3 nucleotides are TGTGCCAGCTCATCTCGACCGGGACAGGGGCCCTACGAGCAGTACTTC. This encodes CASSSRPGQGPYEQYF.

This chain links TRBV28 with TRBJ1-6; 9 nucleotides agree with TRBD1. The length of the CDR3 is 20 residues. J was trimmed by 0 bases and V by 4 bases; bases with no gene match: 13. Germline V gene lookup returns CDR1 MDHEN and CDR2 SYDVKM. DNA for the CDR3: TGTGCCAGCAGTTCAACCGGGACAGGGCCGATGAGCTCCTATAATTCACCCCTCCACTTT. Translating it yields CASSSTGTGPMSSYNSPLHF.

The V gene is TRBV19, the J gene TRBJ2-5; tentatively, D is TRBD2 (5 bases). Trimming removed 1 base from V and 0 bases from J, with 6 bases in between. CDR1 and CDR2 from the germline V gene are LNHDA and SQIVND (reference sequence). CDR3 size: 14 residues. Written as DNA, the CDR3 is TGTGCCAGTAGTATAGGAGGGTACCAAGAGACCCAGTACTTC. Encoded protein: CASSIGGYQETQYF.

The chain joins TRBV28 to TRBJ2-7, with 7 bases lining up with TRBD1. The CDR3 runs 13 residues. J lost 4 bases, V lost 5 bases, and 5 bases had no gene match. Germline lookup yields CDR1 MDHEN and CDR2 SYDVKM. The CDR3 nucleotides read TGTGCCAGCAGTAACCGGGACAGTTACGAGCAGTACTTC. It is translated as CASSNRDSYEQYF.

The chain carries TRBV5-1 and TRBJ2-1; a weak D match, TRBD1 (6 bases). The V end was cut by 2 bases, the J end by 8 bases, with 11 bases between. This CDR3 is 13 amino acids long. Germline CDR1 reads SGHRS; CDR2 reads YFSETQ. The CDR3 here is CASSLTGLDEQFF. In nucleotides, the CDR3 is TGCGCCAGCAGCTTAACAGGGCTCGATGAGCAGTTCTTC.

V is TRBV4-2 and J is TRBJ2-1, with TRBD2 as a possible D gene (6 bases). The CDR3 has 16 amino acids. Trimming took off 0 bases at V and 7 bases at J, with 16 bases between the two ends. Germline CDR1 and CDR2: LGHNA and YNFKEQ. CDR3 nucleotide sequence: TGTGCCAGCAGCCAAGAACGGGTCGGGGGTGCGAATGAGCAGTTCTTC. Amino acid sequence: CASSQERVGGANEQFF.

This clone occurred a few times. The rearrangement uses TRBV15 and TRBJ2-7, with a tentative D call TRBD1 (5 bases). Germline values: CDR1 LNHNV, CDR2 YYDKDF (reference sequence). The length of the CDR3 is 15 residues. The V end was cut by 0 bases, the J end by 1 base, with 10 bases between. In DNA, the CDR3 is TGTGCCACCAGCAGAGAAACAGGAAATTCCTACGAGCAGTACTTC. Translating gives CATSRETGNSYEQYF.

The chain employs TRBV28 and TRBJ2-5; 8 nucleotides line up with TRBD1. The germline gives CDR1 MDHEN, CDR2 SYDVKM. The CDR3 runs 15 residues. V lost 6 bases to trimming and J lost 3 bases; unmatched junction nucleotides: 9. The CDR3 DNA sequence: TGTGCCAGCAGCCTCCAGGGGGCGACCAAAGAGACCCAGTACTTC. Translation: CASSLQGATKETQYF.

The gene calls are TRBV6-5 and TRBJ1-1; no firm D call. There are 15 residues in the CDR3. V was shortened by 0 bases and J by 0 bases, with 8 bases between the two germline ends. Germline-derived CDR1 and CDR2 are MNHEY and SVGAGI. CDR3 sequence (DNA): TGTGCCAGCAGTTACTCGGTAGTAGTGAACACTGAAGCTTTCTTT. Translation gives CASSYSVVVNTEAFF.

The rearrangement joins TRBV10-2 to TRBJ1-5; D call uncertain. Germline loops: CDR1 WSHSY, CDR2 SAAADI. The CDR3 loop spans 14 amino acids. Trimming removed 7 bases at V and 1 base at J, with 11 bases between. In DNA, the CDR3 is TGCGCCAGCACTGGGGTTAAGAGCAATCAGCCCCAGCATTTT. Protein sequence: CASTGVKSNQPQHF.

The chain recombines TRBV24-1 with TRBJ2-1; 8 nucleotides match TRBD1. The CDR3 totals 16 residues. V dropped 0 bases and J dropped 6; count of bases not matched to a gene: 6. The germline V gene has CDR1 KGHDR and CDR2 SFDVKD. The CDR3 coding sequence is TGTGCCACCAGTGATTTGGGTCAGGGGGCAGCCAATGAGCAGTTCTTC. Translating it yields CATSDLGQGAANEQFF.

The chain couples TRBV7-9 to TRBJ2-7; D is undetermined. The CDR3 consists of 12 residues. Looked up from germline, CDR1 is SEHNR and CDR2 is FQNEAQ (reference sequence). Trimming left V 6 bases short and J 3 bases short, with 9 bases between. Here the CDR3 reads CASSLNDYEQYF. For the CDR3, the DNA is TGTGCCAGCAGTCTGAATGACTACGAGCAGTACTTC. The full variable domain, with the rest looked up from reference TRBV7-9 and TRBJ2-7, is DTGVSQNPRHKITKRGQNVTFRCDPISEHNRLYWYRQTLGQGPEFLTYFQNEAQLEKSRLLSDRFSAERPKGSFSTLEIQRTEQGDSAMYLCASSLNDYEQYFGPGTRLTVT.

This chain connects TRBV6-4 to TRBJ2-1, with D tentatively TRBD1 (5 bases). The germline V gene encodes CDR1 MRHNA and CDR2 SNTAGT. There are 16 residues in the CDR3. V was clipped by 0 bases and J by 1 base, with 10 bases between them. In DNA form, the CDR3 reads TGTGCCAGCAGTGACTCAGGGGCAGTATCCTACAATGAGCAGTTCTTC. Protein: CASSDSGAVSYNEQFF.

The chain combines TRBV7-2 with TRBJ1-3; 11 nucleotides match TRBD1. Germline-derived CDR1 and CDR2 are SGHTA and FQGNSA. The CDR3 sequence is 16 residues long. J gave up 7 bases and V 1 base, and 6 bases lay outside the gene matches. CDR3 DNA sequence: TGTGCCAGCAGCTTAGGGACAGGGGGCTTGGGGAACACCATATATTTT. Translation gives CASSLGTGGLGNTIYF.

V and J are TRBV19 and TRBJ2-2, with unresolved D. The CDR3 covers 11 residues. The V end was cut by 8 bases, the J end by 6 bases, with 7 bases between. Germline V gene lookup returns CDR1 LNHDA and CDR2 SQIVND (reference sequence). CDR3 region: CASHNAGELFF. DNA for the CDR3: TGTGCCAGTCACAACGCCGGGGAGCTGTTTTTT. Full variable domain (remainder filled in from reference TRBV19 and TRBJ2-2): DGGITQSPKYLFRKEGQNVTLSCEQNLNHDAMYWYRQDPGQGLRLIYYSQIVNDFQKGDIAEGYSVSREKKESFPLTVTSAQKNPTAFYLCASHNAGELFFGEGSRLTVL.

The CDR3 nucleotides are TGCGCCAGCAGCTTGGCGCAGGAAAATTCACCCCTCCACTTT. Protein product: CASSLAQENSPLHF. The chain employs TRBV5-1 and TRBJ1-6; D remains ambiguous. Between the trimmed V and J ends, which lost 0 bases and 7 bases, there was a span of 8 bases. From germline, CDR1 is SGHRS and CDR2 YFSETQ. The CDR3 contains 14 residues.

This clone was detected a few times. The chain couples TRBV18 to TRBJ1-3, with D perhaps TRBD1 (5 bases). This CDR3 contains 15 residues. V was pared by 3 bases and J by 4 bases, with 13 bases between. Per the germline V gene, CDR1 is KGHSH and CDR2 is LQKENI. As DNA, the CDR3 is TGTGCCAGCTCACCTATTGGGACCGAAGGAAACACCATATATTTT. This codes for CASSPIGTEGNTIYF.